What follows are 18 T cell receptor beta chains derived from one specimen sequenced in a study of molecular identifiers for immune sequencing clone quantification. TCRdb independently ran MiXCR on the PCR reads; one entry per CDR3 protein. Of more than 450,000 distinct CDR3 sequences listed, about 25% are singletons. The sample comprised naive CD8+ T cells from blood, with Jurkat cell RNA spiked in. As to subset: FACS-sorted CD8+CD4-CCR7+CD45RA+ naive T cells. The receptors shown here come from a human donor in good health. Some libraries in this study had Jurkat cell RNA spiked in.

This clonotype was seen more than once but under ten times. The chain has TRBV4-1 and TRBJ1-1; the D is unclear. This CDR3 spans 12 amino acids. Germline loops: CDR1 MGHRA, CDR2 YSYEKL. V dropped 7 bases and J dropped 3 bases, with 9 bases sitting between them. CDR3 region: CASNHGDTEAFF. The CDR3 bases are TGCGCCAGCAATCATGGGGACACTGAAGCTTTCTTT.

This clonotype was detected ten times or more. The chain is built from TRBV2 and TRBJ2-7; 7 bases agree with TRBD1. The V gene's germline CDR1 is SNHLY and CDR2 FYNNEI. The CDR3 is 15 amino acids. The trim removed 2 bases at V and 2 bases at J, leaving 6 bases unmatched. The CDR3 loop reads CASSEHPQGPYEQYF. The CDR3 bases are TGTGCCAGCAGTGAACACCCACAGGGGCCCTACGAGCAGTACTTC.

CDR3 protein: CASSDLPAGIMQEQFF. The CDR3 coding sequence is TGTGCCAGCAGTGACCTACCAGCGGGAATAATGCAGGAGCAGTTCTTC. J is TRBJ2-1 and V is TRBV12-3 or TRBV12-4; TRBD2 agrees at 7 bases. Trimming took 5 bases from V and 10 from J; bases not matched to a gene: 17. This CDR3 comprises 16 residues.

This clonotype was observed a few times. The V gene is TRBV19, the J gene TRBJ1-1, with D perhaps TRBD1 (5 bases). CDR3 size: 13 residues. The germline V gene encodes CDR1 LNHDA and CDR2 SQIVND (reference sequence). Trimming stripped 3 bases from V and 6 bases from J, with 11 bases between. The CDR3 spells CASSMSWGAEAFF. The CDR3 DNA follows: TGTGCCAGTAGTATGAGTTGGGGCGCTGAAGCTTTCTTT.

The J gene is TRBJ1-1, the V gene TRBV5-1; 8 positions agree with TRBD1. CDR1 and CDR2 from the germline V gene are SGHRS and YFSETQ. CDR3 length: 15 residues. V dropped 0 bases and J dropped 3; count of bases not matched to a gene: 4. The DNA for the CDR3 is TGCGCCAGCAGCTTGGATCAGGGGGCCTACACTGAAGCTTTCTTT. Amino acid sequence: CASSLDQGAYTEAFF.

V usage is TRBV10-3 and J usage is TRBJ1-1; D not resolved. The V end was cut by 3 bases, the J end by 0 bases, with 5 bases between. Germline V gene sequence: CDR1 ENHRY, CDR2 SYGVKD. The CDR3 contains 13 residues. The CDR3 nucleotides are TGTGCCATCAGTGACGGCATGAACACTGAAGCTTTCTTT. Protein product: CAISDGMNTEAFF.

The CDR3 protein is CASGYGIDEQYF. CDR3 nucleotides: TGTGCCAGTGGATACGGGATCGACGAGCAGTACTTC. This sequence joins TRBV25-1 and TRBJ2-7; perhaps TRBD2 as D (5 bases). The CDR3 consists of 12 residues. Trimming cost V 9 bases and J 5 bases, with 14 bases left between them. Germline V gene sequence: CDR1 MGHDK, CDR2 SYGVNS.

This clonotype was seen at least ten times. The chain has TRBV7-2 and TRBJ1-4; no clear D. There are 13 residues in the CDR3. V was trimmed by 4 bases and J by 3 bases, leaving 6 bases between them. Germline loops: CDR1 SGHTA, CDR2 FQGNSA. CDR3 sequence reads: CASSSPPNEKLFF. The DNA of the CDR3 is TGTGCCAGCAGCTCCCCGCCTAATGAAAAACTGTTTTTT. The whole variable domain, filled in from reference TRBV7-2 and TRBJ1-4, reads GAGVSQSPSNKVTEKGKDVELRCDPISGHTALYWYRQSLGQGLEFLIYFQGNSAPDKSGLPSDRFSAERTGGSVSTLTIQRTQQEDSAVYLCASSSPPNEKLFFGSGTQLSVL.

This clonotype has ten or more counts. The chain uses TRBV6-2 or TRBV6-3 and TRBJ1-1; TRBD1 agrees at 9 bases. The junction had 11 bases not matched to a gene; V was cut back by 6 bases and J by 3 bases. The CDR3 loop spans 16 amino acids. Germline CDR1 and CDR2: MNHEY and SVGEGT. CDR3 region: CASSPIIQGADTEAFF. DNA for the CDR3: TGTGCCAGCAGCCCTATAATACAGGGGGCGGACACTGAAGCTTTCTTT.

The chain recombines TRBV5-1 with TRBJ2-3, with D perhaps TRBD1 (6 bases). Per the germline V gene, CDR1 is SGHRS and CDR2 is YFSETQ. V was pared by 4 bases and J by 11 bases, with 17 bases between. The CDR3 is 13 residues long. The CDR3 spells CASSPRGGDVQYF. The DNA of the CDR3 is TGCGCCAGCAGCCCTAGAGGGGGAGATGTGCAGTATTTT.

This clonotype came up many times. V gene TRBV28 combines with J gene TRBJ2-7, with TRBD1 as a possible D gene (5 bases). Deletions cut 8 bases from V and 5 bases from J, with 10 bases between. The CDR3 covers 11 residues. Germline CDR1 reads MDHEN; CDR2 reads SYDVKM. CDR3 coding DNA: TGTGCCAGCGCGACAGCGAACGAGCAGTACTTC. It yields the protein CASATANEQYF.

In the case of this clonotype: A much larger clonotype is one base distant, so this may be a read error. The chain combines TRBV11-2 with TRBJ2-1; no clear D gene. From germline, CDR1 is SGHAT and CDR2 FQNNGV. The CDR3 is 14 amino acids. Trimming shortened V by 6 bases and J by 12 bases, and 21 bases separated the two germline ends. The CDR3 loop is CASSKTHIPDWQFF. The CDR3 nucleotides read TGTGCCAGCAGTAAAACGCATATCCCGGATTGGCAGTTCTTC. Full variable domain (outside the CDR3, taken from reference TRBV11-2 and TRBJ2-1): EAGVAQSPRYKIIEKRQSVAFWCNPISGHATLYWYQQILGQGPKLLIQFQNNGVVDDSQLPKDRFSAERLKGVDSTLKIQPAKLEDSAVYLCASSKTHIPDWQFFGPGTRLTVL.

A word on this clonotype: This may stem from a read error, because a much larger clone lies one nucleotide away. CDR3 amino acids: CASSILAASTDTRYF. The CDR3 DNA sequence: TGTGCCAGCAGCATACTAGCAGCTAGCACAGATACGCGGTATTTT. The V gene is TRBV25-1, the J gene TRBJ2-3; D possibly corresponds to TRBD2 (6 bases). From germline, CDR1 is MGHDK and CDR2 SYGVNS. The CDR3 totals 15 residues.

The genes are TRBV9 and TRBJ1-5; D is uncertain. Germline lookup yields CDR1 SGDLS and CDR2 YYNGEE. Trimming removed 0 bases from V and 3 bases from J, with 10 bases in between. The CDR3 runs to 15 residues. The CDR3 is CASSVGGFDNQPQHF. CDR3 nucleotides: TGTGCCAGCAGCGTAGGAGGGTTTGACAATCAGCCCCAGCATTTT.

V and J are TRBV20-1 and TRBJ2-3; possible D gene TRBD2, 6 bases. Germline assignment: CDR1 DFQATT and CDR2 SNEGSKA (reference sequence). Trimming left V 3 bases short and J 0 bases short, with 16 bases between. This CDR3 has 16 residues. CDR3 nucleotides: TGCAGTGCTAGTCTCCCTGCGGGGAGGAGCACAGATACGCAGTATTTT. Residues: CSASLPAGRSTDTQYF.

The rearrangement links TRBV20-1 to TRBJ1-2; TRBD1 might be the D (6 bases). The germline gives CDR1 DFQATT, CDR2 SNEGSKA (reference sequence). The CDR3 is 13 amino acids. V was pared by 6 bases and J by 3 bases, with 14 bases between. The CDR3 sequence is CSAKGGDDYGYTF. Here the CDR3 DNA reads TGCAGTGCCAAGGGGGGGGACGACTATGGCTACACCTTC.

This clonotype appeared many times. The chain employs TRBV19 and TRBJ1-1, with a weak D call TRBD1 (5 bases). This CDR3 is 15 amino acids long. Germline V gives CDR1 LNHDA, CDR2 SQIVND (reference sequence). With 3 bases removed from V and 0 bases from J, the gap between germline ends came to 11 bases. CDR3 nucleotide sequence: TGTGCCAGTAGTATGAATCAGGGTCTGAACACTGAAGCTTTCTTT. It specifies CASSMNQGLNTEAFF.

This clonotype was counted between two and nine times. The chain links TRBV7-9 to TRBJ2-5, with 8 positions matching TRBD1. Losses at the gene ends were 4 bases for V and 4 bases for J; bases not matched to a gene: 2. CDR1 and CDR2 (germline): SEHNR, FQNEAQ (reference sequence). The CDR3 sequence is 13 residues long. In nucleotides, the CDR3 is TGTGCCAGCAGCTGGACAGGGATAGAGACCCAGTACTTC. Translating gives CASSWTGIETQYF.